This TCR beta chain was sequenced in a study of T cells after yellow fever vaccination. Study-level findings and limits: A weaker but faster secondary response was observed, peaking on day 5 versus 15. CD4 and CD8 compartments shared a small share of clonotypes. Contamination of FACS-sorted repertoires by abundant clonotypes from the bulk population could occur. In post-booster samples, most primary-vaccination clones reappeared (96% CD4, roughly 90% CD8).

TCRdb fed the 5' RACE reads into MiXCR, producing one record per CDR3 protein. The sample has around 46,000 distinct CDR3 sequences, roughly 7% seen once; the top ten hold around 16%. The sequence was obtained from a man aged 25 to 40 who received the YFV17D yellow fever vaccine. Sample: CD8+ T cells not binding an NS4B(214-222) dextramer, sorted from PBMCs, taken 45 days after the yellow fever booster vaccination.

CDR3: CASSPYSGADTEAFF. The CDR3 bases are TGCGCCAGCAGCCCCTATTCGGGAGCGGACACTGAAGCTTTCTTT. This chain connects TRBV5-1 to TRBJ1-1; D remains unclear. V was shortened by 4 bases and J by 3 bases, with 16 bases between the two germline ends. Germline CDR1 is SGHRS and CDR2 is YFSETQ. The CDR3 consists of 15 residues. Full variable domain (outside the CDR3, taken from reference TRBV5-1 and TRBJ1-1): KAGVTQTPRYLIKTRGQQVTLSCSPISGHRSVSWYQQTPGQGLQFLFEYFSETQRNKGNFPGRFSGRQFSNSRSEMNVSTLELGDSALYLCASSPYSGADTEAFFGQGTRLTVV.